The 14 T cell receptor beta chains below were found in one sample sequenced in a study of T cell changes during pregnancy in multiple sclerosis. Repertoires were generated with immunoSEQ multiplex PCR, while TCRdb's copy carries only in-frame clones and drops some. The profile covers roughly 32,000 clones, with under 95% appearing a single time and around 0.43% taken by the ten largest. Here the sequenced sample was CD4+ T cells from peripheral blood mononuclear cells, taken in the second trimester of pregnancy. The receptors derive from a female donor with multiple sclerosis, enrolled in a pregnancy study.

The chain recombines TRBV5-1 with TRBJ2-2, with D perhaps matching TRBD2 (6 bases). CDR1 and CDR2 from the germline V gene are SGHRS and YFSETQ. Trimming removed 4 bases from V and 4 bases from J, with 20 bases in between. This CDR3 comprises 17 residues. As DNA, the CDR3 is TGCGCCAGCAGCCTTTCGAGCGGAGGAGGGGTCACCGGGGAGCTGTTTTTT. As protein: CASSLSSGGGVTGELFF.

The chain uses TRBV10-3 and TRBJ2-2, with TRBD2 matching 10 bases. The CDR3 has 16 residues. Germline CDR1 and CDR2: ENHRY and SYGVKD. V shed 6 bases and J 1 base; nucleotides not matched to a gene: 5. The DNA for the CDR3 is TGTGCCATCAGCGGAGGACTAGCGGTGAACACCGGGGAGCTGTTTTTT. Its protein is CAISGGLAVNTGELFF.

The chain has TRBV19 and TRBJ1-5, with D possibly matching TRBD1 (6 bases). V lost 5 bases, J lost 6 bases, and 20 bases lay in between. From germline, CDR1 is LNHDA and CDR2 SQIVND (reference sequence). The CDR3 loop spans 16 amino acids. The CDR3 loop reads CASSSFRDTGGQPQHF. DNA for the CDR3: TGTGCCAGTAGTTCTTTCCGGGACACCGGCGGTCAGCCCCAGCATTTT.

This rearrangement joins TRBV11-1 to TRBJ2-7; 7 nucleotides agree with TRBD1. Unmatched junction bases numbered 4, after V lost 5 bases and J lost 0 bases. Germline V CDR1 and CDR2: SGHAT, FQDESV (reference sequence). The CDR3 has 14 residues. The CDR3 bases are TGTGCCAGCAGCCAGGACAGGATCTCCTACGAGCAGTACTTC. Translation gives CASSQDRISYEQYF. Drawing the rest from reference TRBV11-1 and TRBJ2-7, the complete variable domain is EAEVAQSPRYKITEKSQAVAFWCDPISGHATLYWYRQILGQGPELLVQFQDESVVDDSQLPKDRFSAERLKGVDSTLKIQPAELGDSAMYLCASSQDRISYEQYFGPGTRLTVT.

The rearrangement joins TRBV5-8 to TRBJ2-5; D not certain. Germline CDR1 and CDR2: SGHTS and YDEGEE. This CDR3 is 10 amino acids long. V was trimmed by 7 bases and J by 5 bases, leaving 6 bases between them. CDR3 region: CASPGETQYF. In DNA, the CDR3 is TGTGCCAGCCCCGGGGAGACCCAGTACTTC.

V usage is TRBV27 and J usage is TRBJ1-2; 8 positions match TRBD1. Trimming took 5 bases from V and 4 from J; bases not matched to a gene: 9. The V gene's germline CDR1 is MNHEY and CDR2 SMNVEV (reference sequence). This CDR3 is 15 amino acids long. The CDR3 region is CASSIRGQGVYGYTF. The CDR3 bases are TGTGCCAGCAGTATCAGAGGACAGGGCGTCTATGGCTACACCTTC.

The chain recombines TRBV5-4 with TRBJ2-1, with D possibly being TRBD2 (6 bases). Germline V lookup: CDR1 SGHNT, CDR2 YYREEE (reference sequence). The CDR3 is 15 amino acids. V was shortened by 2 bases and J by 0 bases, with 9 bases between the two germline ends. In DNA, the CDR3 is TGTGCCAGCAGCTTCGGACTATTCTCCTACAATGAGCAGTTCTTC. This encodes CASSFGLFSYNEQFF. The variable domain in full, with the rest retrieved from reference TRBV5-4 and TRBJ2-1, is ETGVTQSPTHLIKTRGQQVTLRCSSQSGHNTVSWYQQALGQGPQFIFQYYREEENGRGNFPPRFSGLQFPNYSSELNVNALELDDSALYLCASSFGLFSYNEQFFGPGTRLTVL.

V usage is TRBV7-8 and J usage is TRBJ2-1; a weak D match, TRBD2 (5 bases). V was clipped by 3 bases and J by 4 bases, with 7 bases between them. Germline CDR1 and CDR2: SGHVS and FQNEAQ. There are 13 residues in the CDR3. The CDR3 is CASSFSGYNEQFF. The CDR3 DNA reads TGTGCCAGCAGCTTTTCGGGGTACAATGAGCAGTTCTTC.

The chain is built from TRBV4-1 and TRBJ1-5, with D hard to call. V was trimmed by 0 bases and J by 8 bases, leaving 14 bases between them. The CDR3 consists of 15 residues. Germline V gives CDR1 MGHRA, CDR2 YSYEKL. The CDR3 here is CASSQDQRPAEPQHF. The CDR3 DNA reads TGCGCCAGCAGCCAAGACCAACGTCCCGCGGAGCCCCAGCATTTT.

This chain uses TRBV6-1 with TRBJ1-5; D gene unclear. The V end was cut by 0 bases, the J end by 0 bases, with 9 bases between. This CDR3 has 16 amino acids. Germline V CDR1 and CDR2: MNHNS, SASEGT. The CDR3 loop reads CASSEAGEFSNQPQHF. The CDR3 nucleotides are TGTGCCAGCAGTGAAGCGGGAGAGTTTAGCAATCAGCCCCAGCATTTT.

This clone showed up just once. J is TRBJ1-4 and V is TRBV7-9, with TRBD1 matching over 8 bases. V lost 6 bases, J lost 8 bases, and 2 bases stayed unmatched. Germline CDR1 SEHNR, CDR2 FQNEAQ (reference sequence). The CDR3 consists of 12 residues. The CDR3 region is CASSRTGEKLFF. The CDR3 nucleotides are TGTGCCAGCAGTCGGACAGGGGAAAAACTGTTTTTT.

The chain combines TRBV11-3 with TRBJ2-5, with D possibly matching TRBD2 (6 bases). V lost 3 bases to trimming and J lost 3 bases, with 14 bases between them. The CDR3 is 15 amino acids. Germline CDR1 is SGHNT and CDR2 is YENEEA. For the CDR3, the DNA is TGTGCCAGCAGCTTGGGTGGGAGGTTAGAAGAGACCCAGTACTTC. Amino acid sequence: CASSLGGRLEETQYF.

The V gene is TRBV5-4, the J gene TRBJ2-1; 7 bases are shared with TRBD2. This CDR3 contains 14 residues. V lost 4 bases and J lost 1; bases outside the gene matches: 2. Germline V gives CDR1 SGHNT, CDR2 YYREEE (reference sequence). Here the CDR3 DNA reads TGTGCCAGCAGCCCGGGGGGATCCTACAATGAGCAGTTCTTC. Its translation: CASSPGGSYNEQFF.

This clone was found a few times. V and J are TRBV30 and TRBJ1-1; tentative D call: TRBD1 (5 bases). The CDR3 has 13 residues. V lost 0 bases and J lost 5, with 10 bases in between. CDR1 and CDR2 from the germline V gene are GTSNPN and SVGIG (reference sequence). The CDR3 bases are TGTGCCTGGAGTGTACGCGGGGGGACTGAAGCTTTCTTT. This translates into CAWSVRGGTEAFF. The full variable domain, completed using reference TRBV30 and TRBJ1-1, is SQTIHQWPATLVQPVGSPLSLECTVEGTSNPNLYWYRQAAGRGLQLLFYSVGIGQISSEVPQNLSASRPQDRQFILSSKKLLLSDSGFYLCAWSVRGGTEAFFGQGTRLTVV.